Shown below are 21 T cell receptor beta chains from a single sample sequenced in a study of blood T cell repertoires in COVID-19. Data came from immunoSEQ multiplex PCR; TCRdb stores just in-frame clones and leaves some out. The sample yields approximately 250,000 clones, about 91% seen once. The sequenced material came from PBMCs or T cells enriched from blood (not recorded which). The receptors stem from a woman aged 40 to 50 with acute COVID-19.

The chain couples TRBV5-1 to TRBJ1-3, with D perhaps TRBD1 (5 bases). V was shortened by 0 bases and J by 0 bases, with 10 bases between the two germline ends. CDR1 SGHRS and CDR2 YFSETQ come from the germline V gene. The CDR3 runs 16 residues. CDR3 residues: CASSLGPGNSGNTIYF. CDR3 DNA: TGCGCCAGCAGCTTGGGGCCAGGGAACTCTGGAAACACCATATATTTT.

This chain joins TRBV18 and TRBJ1-2; a weak D match, TRBD1 (5 bases). Germline V gene data show CDR1 as KGHSH and CDR2 as LQKENI. The V and J ends lost 0 bases and 8 bases respectively, with 16 bases between them. The CDR3 consists of 15 residues. This CDR3 reads CASSPPSEGLRGYTF. The CDR3 DNA reads as TGTGCCAGCTCACCACCCTCGGAGGGGTTACGAGGCTACACCTTC.

This sequence joins TRBV6-1 and TRBJ2-3; D is possibly TRBD1 (6 bases). CDR1 MNHNS and CDR2 SASEGT come from the germline V gene. The CDR3 extends over 16 amino acids. V dropped 2 bases and J dropped 1 base, with 13 bases sitting between them. The CDR3 bases are TGTGCCAGCAGTGAACAGGGGTCCGGGGGCACAGATACGCAGTATTTT. Translated: CASSEQGSGGTDTQYF.

The J gene is TRBJ2-2, the V gene TRBV7-2; D ambiguous. This CDR3 is built from 12 residues. V was clipped by 6 bases and J by 1 base, with 3 bases between them. The germline V gene encodes CDR1 SGHTA and CDR2 FQGNSA. As DNA, the CDR3 is TGTGCCAGCAGGAGGAACACCGGGGAGCTGTTTTTT. Protein: CASRRNTGELFF.

V and J are TRBV9 and TRBJ1-2, with 9 nucleotides matching TRBD1. From germline, CDR1 is SGDLS and CDR2 YYNGEE. The CDR3 extends over 15 amino acids. J gave up 4 bases and V 0 bases, and 4 bases lay outside the gene matches. The CDR3 sequence: CASSVGDRVTYGYTF. The CDR3 nucleotides are TGTGCCAGCAGCGTAGGGGACAGGGTCACCTATGGCTACACCTTC. Drawing the rest from reference TRBV9 and TRBJ1-2, the complete variable domain is DSGVTQTPKHLITATGQRVTLRCSPRSGDLSVYWYQQSLDQGLQFLIQYYNGEERAKGNILERFSAQQFPDLHSELNLSSLELGDSALYFCASSVGDRVTYGYTFGSGTRLTVV.

This rearrangement joins TRBV7-9 to TRBJ2-6; D gene uncertain. Germline values: CDR1 SEHNR, CDR2 FQNEAQ (reference sequence). V was shortened by 2 bases and J by 2 bases, with 7 bases between the two germline ends. CDR3 length equals 15 residues. CDR3 nucleotides: TGTGCCAGCAGCTTAACAGTCGCTGGGGCCAACGTCCTGACTTTC. This translates into CASSLTVAGANVLTF.

The rearrangement uses TRBV5-1 and TRBJ2-2; D may be TRBD1 (6 bases). The CDR3 contains 17 residues. With 0 bases removed from V and 2 bases from J, the gap between germline ends came to 14 bases. Germline loops: CDR1 SGHRS, CDR2 YFSETQ. The CDR3 reads CASSLGLPGENTGELFF. The CDR3 DNA reads as TGCGCCAGCAGCTTGGGTCTGCCAGGGGAAAACACCGGGGAGCTGTTTTTT. Full variable domain (rest looked up from reference TRBV5-1 and TRBJ2-2): KAGVTQTPRYLIKTRGQQVTLSCSPISGHRSVSWYQQTPGQGLQFLFEYFSETQRNKGNFPGRFSGRQFSNSRSEMNVSTLELGDSALYLCASSLGLPGENTGELFFGEGSRLTVL.

The chain links TRBV11-2 to TRBJ2-7, with D perhaps TRBD2 (7 bases). Germline-derived CDR1 and CDR2 are SGHAT and FQNNGV. With 5 bases removed from V and 4 bases from J, the gap between germline ends came to 21 bases. The length of the CDR3 is 16 residues. DNA of the CDR3: TGTGCCAGCAGCCCTGTCAAGGGGGGGAGGGCTTACGAGCAGTACTTC. Translated: CASSPVKGGRAYEQYF.

The genes are TRBV24-1 and TRBJ1-4; D perhaps matches TRBD1 (5 bases). CDR1 and CDR2 from the germline V gene are KGHDR and SFDVKD. The CDR3 length is 15 residues. V was shortened by 2 bases and J by 8 bases, with 14 bases between the two germline ends. CDR3 protein: CATSDSLGTGEKLFF. The CDR3 DNA is TGTGCCACCAGTGATTCTTTGGGAACAGGCGAAAAACTGTTTTTT.

This clone was seen only a few times. V is TRBV11-3 and J is TRBJ1-6; TRBD1 is a possible D gene (6 bases). Germline lookup yields CDR1 SGHNT and CDR2 YENEEA. This CDR3 region has 13 residues. Trimming took off 0 bases at V and 10 bases at J, with 7 bases between the two ends. CDR3 sequence (DNA): TGTGCCAGCAGCTTAGAAACAGGGTCACCCCTCCACTTT. This gives the protein CASSLETGSPLHF. The full variable domain, in which reference TRBV11-3 and TRBJ1-6 provide the parts outside the CDR3, is EAGVVQSPRYKIIEKKQPVAFWCNPISGHNTLYWYLQNLGQGPELLIRYENEEAVDDSQLPKDRFSAERLKGVDSTLKIQPAELGDSAVYLCASSLETGSPLHFGNGTRLTVT.

The J gene is TRBJ2-1, the V gene TRBV19, with 8 bases fitting TRBD2. V was pared by 3 bases and J by 8 bases, with 9 bases of the junction left unmatched. Per the germline V gene, CDR1 is LNHDA and CDR2 is SQIVND (reference sequence). The CDR3 sequence is 15 residues long. CDR3 residues: CASSITGRAWDEQFF. The CDR3 region has the DNA TGTGCCAGTAGTATCACCGGGAGGGCCTGGGATGAGCAGTTCTTC.

V and J are TRBV5-6 and TRBJ2-5, with 7 bases aligning to TRBD2. With V trimmed by 4 bases and J by 5 bases, 11 bases remained unmatched. Germline V gives CDR1 SGHDT, CDR2 YYEEEE. This CDR3 comprises 15 residues. This CDR3 is CASSRMAMGGETQYF. CDR3 DNA sequence: TGTGCCAGCAGCCGGATGGCGATGGGGGGGGAGACCCAGTACTTC.

This chain links TRBV5-1 with TRBJ2-2; 12 positions agree with TRBD1. Germline V CDR1 and CDR2: SGHRS, YFSETQ. The V segment lost 4 bases and the J segment 6 bases; nucleotides outside the gene matches: 4. This CDR3 has 15 residues. CDR3 bases: TGCGCCAGCAGCCCGGGACAGGGGGCCGCCGGGGAGCTGTTTTTT. Translated: CASSPGQGAAGELFF.

The rearrangement joins TRBV9 to TRBJ1-1; D may be TRBD1 (6 bases). Germline lookup yields CDR1 SGDLS and CDR2 YYNGEE. V was pared by 6 bases and J by 4 bases, with 13 bases between. CDR3 size: 13 residues. CDR3 sequence: CASNRQGLTEAFF. The CDR3 coding sequence is TGTGCCAGCAATCGGCAGGGGCTCACTGAAGCTTTCTTT. The full variable domain, in which reference TRBV9 and TRBJ1-1 provide the parts outside the CDR3, is DSGVTQTPKHLITATGQRVTLRCSPRSGDLSVYWYQQSLDQGLQFLIQYYNGEERAKGNILERFSAQQFPDLHSELNLSSLELGDSALYFCASNRQGLTEAFFGQGTRLTVV.

The CDR3 spells CASSPGDYNEQFF. The CDR3 DNA reads TGTGCCAGCAGCCCCGGGGACTACAATGAGCAGTTCTTC. The chain is built from TRBV3-1 (or the pseudogene TRBV3-2) and TRBJ2-1, with TRBD2 as a possible D gene (5 bases). The CDR3 totals 13 residues. The V end lost 4 bases, the J end lost 3 bases, and 7 bases lay between the germline ends. CDR1 LGHDT and CDR2 YNNKEL come from the germline V gene (reference sequence).

The chain is built from TRBV19 and TRBJ1-5; no clear D gene. The germline V gene encodes CDR1 LNHDA and CDR2 SQIVND (reference sequence). Trimming pared 3 bases from V and 6 bases from J, leaving 9 bases between. This CDR3 spans 13 amino acids. This CDR3 reads CASSMMAGQPQHF. The CDR3 region has the DNA TGTGCCAGTAGTATGATGGCTGGTCAGCCCCAGCATTTT.

The genes are TRBV7-8 and TRBJ2-1; 11 positions match TRBD2. This CDR3 is 16 amino acids long. Germline V lookup: CDR1 SGHVS, CDR2 FQNEAQ. Trimming took 5 bases from V and 7 from J; bases not matched to a gene: 10. CDR3 sequence (DNA): TGTGCCAGCAGCACCAGGGGGAGGACTAGCGGGAATGAGCAGTTCTTC. As protein: CASSTRGRTSGNEQFF.

This CDR3 is CASSLQTRIYF. The CDR3, as DNA: TGTGCCAGCAGTTTACAAACTCGCATATATTTT. The rearrangement links TRBV12-3 or TRBV12-4 to TRBJ1-3; D call uncertain. V was pared by 2 bases and J by 12 bases, with 8 bases between. There are 11 residues in the CDR3.

The CDR3 sequence: CASSESGFPDTQYF. The CDR3 DNA reads TGTGCCAGCAGTGAGTCTGGCTTCCCAGATACGCAGTATTTT. V gene TRBV25-1 combines with J gene TRBJ2-3; the D is unclear. V was shortened by 3 bases and J by 4 bases, with 11 bases between the two germline ends. CDR1 and CDR2 (germline): MGHDK, SYGVNS. CDR3 length: 14 amino acids.

The rearrangement uses TRBV9 and TRBJ2-3; 9 bases are shared with TRBD2. From germline, CDR1 is SGDLS and CDR2 YYNGEE. The CDR3 length is 15 residues. The V and J ends lost 4 bases and 4 bases, in that order; junction bases with no gene match: 7. The CDR3 reads CASSFSGRGADTQYF. The CDR3 region has the DNA TGTGCCAGCAGCTTTAGCGGGAGAGGGGCAGATACGCAGTATTTT.

This chain links TRBV27 with TRBJ2-2; 7 bases fit TRBD1. CDR3 length: 18 residues. The junction had 16 bases not matched to a gene; V was cut back by 2 bases and J by 7 bases. CDR1 and CDR2 from the germline V gene are MNHEY and SMNVEV (reference sequence). The CDR3 is CASSLRVTGSDLGGELFF. CDR3 bases: TGTGCCAGCAGTTTACGGGTGACAGGGTCGGACCTCGGCGGGGAGCTGTTTTTT.